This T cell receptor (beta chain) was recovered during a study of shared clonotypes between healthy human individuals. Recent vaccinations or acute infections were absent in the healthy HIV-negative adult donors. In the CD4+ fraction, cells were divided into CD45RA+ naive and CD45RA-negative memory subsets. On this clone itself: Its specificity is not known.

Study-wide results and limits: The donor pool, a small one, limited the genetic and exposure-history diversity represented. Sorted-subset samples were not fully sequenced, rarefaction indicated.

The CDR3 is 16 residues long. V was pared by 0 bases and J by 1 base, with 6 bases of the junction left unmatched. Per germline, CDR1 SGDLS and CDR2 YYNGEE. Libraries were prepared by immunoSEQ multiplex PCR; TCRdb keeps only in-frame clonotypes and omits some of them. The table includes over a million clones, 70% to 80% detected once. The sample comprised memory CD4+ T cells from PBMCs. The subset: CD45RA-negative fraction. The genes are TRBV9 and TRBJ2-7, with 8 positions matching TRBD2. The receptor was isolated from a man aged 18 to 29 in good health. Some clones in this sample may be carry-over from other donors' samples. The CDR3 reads CASSVGHSGTSYEQYF. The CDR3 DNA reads TGTGCCAGCAGCGTAGGGCATAGCGGGACTTCCTACGAGCAGTACTTC. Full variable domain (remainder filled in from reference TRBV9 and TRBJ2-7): DSGVTQTPKHLITATGQRVTLRCSPRSGDLSVYWYQQSLDQGLQFLIQYYNGEERAKGNILERFSAQQFPDLHSELNLSSLELGDSALYFCASSVGHSGTSYEQYFGPGTRLTVT.